The entry that follows covers one T cell receptor beta chain sequence. This clonotype was picked up a small number of times. Its specific antigen is unknown. No qualities accompany the bases; no much larger clone lies one base away. Library construction relied on 5' RACE. Sequencing relied on an Illumina HiSeq 2500. A second about 7 to 11 cycle PCR used a sample-barcoded 5' primer and a J-beta primer mix. A template-switch 5' adaptor carrying 12 random nucleotides introduced a unique molecular identifier onto each TCR beta cDNA molecule. Each sample yielded at least 2.5 million CDR3-containing paired-end reads. First-strand cDNA was synthesized from all RNA with the Mint cDNA synthesis kit, primed by a TRBC-specific oligonucleotide. After uracil-DNA glycosylase treatment, a first 18-cycle PCR used universal primers M1SS and BC2_uni_R on all cDNA. In the source study's methods: Normalization of each sample was performed by random selection of 1 million high-quality reads, each carrying a distinct molecular identifier. Reads with shared molecular identifiers were discarded instead of being binned into consensus sequences. MiTCR, run with a Q25 quality threshold and the strictest error-elimination algorithm, handled CDR3 identification, clonotype clustering and error correction. A nonparametric unseen species model with Euler transformation was used to estimate lower-bound total TCR beta diversity. TCRdb's own reprocessing of the public reads used fastp at Q25 and MiXCR and kept productive beta chains. Identical CDR3 proteins give one entry, which carries the most common genes and DNA. The V and J calls come from TCRdb's annotation, not from the publication. For this sample the table gives around 1,000,000 distinct CDR3 sequences, of which around 25% were detected only once. The ten largest clones add up to less than 0.75% of the sample.

Systemically healthy Caucasian individuals from Russia, approximately 39 in total and aged about 6 to 95 years, were included as donors. Approximately 10 milliliters of peripheral blood were collected from each donor into EDTA-treated Vacutainer tubes. PBMCs were isolated by Ficoll-Paque density-gradient centrifugation, with at least 6 million obtained per sample. Trizol reagent was used to extract total RNA from PBMCs, with at least 5.5 micrograms per sample. For every donor, flow cytometry on a PBMC aliquot measured the percentage of naive CD45RAhigh/CD27high T cells. Trimming removed 6 bases from V and 9 bases from J, leaving 19 bases between the germline ends. Taken from cysteine to phenylalanine, the CDR3 has 14 residues. The kept DNA is CDR3 alone, 42 bases in frame from the first base. This record belongs to a study of blood T cells in healthy people across ages (dated by TCRdb to the mid-2010s). Context from the whole study: Template switching captured roughly one uniquely barcoded TCR beta cDNA molecule per two T cells in model experiments. For two donors (one aged 18 to 29 and one aged 80 or older), the study analyzed two additional independent replicas of 1 million unique cDNA reads from the same blood draw. The donors were divided into four age groups: young (average approximately 16 years), middle-aged (about 40), aged (approximately 64) and long-lived (about 80). The study measured age-related changes in TCR beta repertoire diversity using deep sequencing normalized with unique cDNA molecular identifiers.

The paper's findings and limits, for the study overall: Donor CMV infection status was unknown, potentially confounding age-related changes in expanded clonotypes. A strong correlation was found between observed TCR beta diversity and the percentage of naive T cells measured by flow cytometry. Observed TCR beta diversity per million T cells fell roughly linearly with age, and a significant reduction was already apparent by age around 39. Conclusive comparison of naive and antigen-experienced compartments was prevented by the profiling of bulk unsorted PBMCs. Estimates of total diversity based on one million sequenced T cells were considered lower bounds and underestimates. Compared with the aged group, more naive CD4+ T cells, fewer expanded clones and increased TCR diversity were shown by the long-lived group, suggesting age selection.

Separately, the same data were catalogued under a study of T cells of mothers and their children. The second study's authors report: Donors were nine systemically healthy Caucasian individuals: three mothers and their six children. cDNA synthesis used all of the extracted RNA, with around 1.4 ug of RNA in each 15 ul reaction. In the second PCR, sample barcodes and 2-4 random nucleotides were introduced via the M1S primer. More than 8 million TCR beta CDR3 reads were obtained from each mother, and 2.5 million to 3.5 million reads were obtained from each child. Thymic selection shapes the output of TCR recombination in a similar way in related and unrelated pairs, and inherited differences have a minor effect. Normalized repertoire overlap was always found to be slightly, but never significantly, higher in related mother-child pairs than in unrelated mother-child pairs. Persistent microchimeric T cell clones were not detected, at a sensitivity of roughly 100 clones per million clonotypes. Deep NGS was used in the study to compare the TCR beta repertoires of mothers and children and to look for features that separate related mother-child pairs from unrelated individuals. The mean age was about 37 +/- 4 years for the mothers and about 12 +/- 4 years for the children. After adapter ligation was performed with NEBNext reagents, the libraries were sequenced on an Illumina HiSeq 2000 with 100+100 nt paired-end reads. Mother and child libraries were prepared a month apart and sequenced in separate runs to prevent cross-contamination. For each donor, somewhere between roughly 450,000 and 2,100,000 distinct TCR beta clonotypes were identified. Naive TCR beta clonotypes were estimated from low-frequency clonotypes matched to each donor's FACS-determined naive share, without sorting.

The origin of this receptor is a girl aged 2 to 10 in good health. Material for sequencing was blood. In this chain, TRBV12-3 or TRBV12-4 is recombined with TRBJ2-3, and the D gene may be TRBD2, 6 bases matching. Here is the DNA: TGTGCCAGCAGGTCCTGGGGGGATTCGGACACGCAGTATTTT. Protein translation: CASRSWGDSDTQYF.